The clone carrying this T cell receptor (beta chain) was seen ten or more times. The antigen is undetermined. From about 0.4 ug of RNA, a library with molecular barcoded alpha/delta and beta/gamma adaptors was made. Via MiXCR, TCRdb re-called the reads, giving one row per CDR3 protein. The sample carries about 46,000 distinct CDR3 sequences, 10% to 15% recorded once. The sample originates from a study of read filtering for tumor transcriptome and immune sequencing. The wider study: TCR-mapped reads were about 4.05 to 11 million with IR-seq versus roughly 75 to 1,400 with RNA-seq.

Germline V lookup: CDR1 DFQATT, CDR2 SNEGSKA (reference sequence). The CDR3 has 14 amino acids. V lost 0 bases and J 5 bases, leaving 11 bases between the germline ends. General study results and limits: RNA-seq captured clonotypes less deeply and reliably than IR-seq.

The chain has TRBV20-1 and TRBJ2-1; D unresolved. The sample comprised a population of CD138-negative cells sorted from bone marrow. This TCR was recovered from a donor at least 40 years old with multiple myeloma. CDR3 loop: CSARDRRPNNEQFF. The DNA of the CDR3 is TGCAGTGCTAGAGATCGTCGCCCTAACAATGAGCAGTTCTTC.